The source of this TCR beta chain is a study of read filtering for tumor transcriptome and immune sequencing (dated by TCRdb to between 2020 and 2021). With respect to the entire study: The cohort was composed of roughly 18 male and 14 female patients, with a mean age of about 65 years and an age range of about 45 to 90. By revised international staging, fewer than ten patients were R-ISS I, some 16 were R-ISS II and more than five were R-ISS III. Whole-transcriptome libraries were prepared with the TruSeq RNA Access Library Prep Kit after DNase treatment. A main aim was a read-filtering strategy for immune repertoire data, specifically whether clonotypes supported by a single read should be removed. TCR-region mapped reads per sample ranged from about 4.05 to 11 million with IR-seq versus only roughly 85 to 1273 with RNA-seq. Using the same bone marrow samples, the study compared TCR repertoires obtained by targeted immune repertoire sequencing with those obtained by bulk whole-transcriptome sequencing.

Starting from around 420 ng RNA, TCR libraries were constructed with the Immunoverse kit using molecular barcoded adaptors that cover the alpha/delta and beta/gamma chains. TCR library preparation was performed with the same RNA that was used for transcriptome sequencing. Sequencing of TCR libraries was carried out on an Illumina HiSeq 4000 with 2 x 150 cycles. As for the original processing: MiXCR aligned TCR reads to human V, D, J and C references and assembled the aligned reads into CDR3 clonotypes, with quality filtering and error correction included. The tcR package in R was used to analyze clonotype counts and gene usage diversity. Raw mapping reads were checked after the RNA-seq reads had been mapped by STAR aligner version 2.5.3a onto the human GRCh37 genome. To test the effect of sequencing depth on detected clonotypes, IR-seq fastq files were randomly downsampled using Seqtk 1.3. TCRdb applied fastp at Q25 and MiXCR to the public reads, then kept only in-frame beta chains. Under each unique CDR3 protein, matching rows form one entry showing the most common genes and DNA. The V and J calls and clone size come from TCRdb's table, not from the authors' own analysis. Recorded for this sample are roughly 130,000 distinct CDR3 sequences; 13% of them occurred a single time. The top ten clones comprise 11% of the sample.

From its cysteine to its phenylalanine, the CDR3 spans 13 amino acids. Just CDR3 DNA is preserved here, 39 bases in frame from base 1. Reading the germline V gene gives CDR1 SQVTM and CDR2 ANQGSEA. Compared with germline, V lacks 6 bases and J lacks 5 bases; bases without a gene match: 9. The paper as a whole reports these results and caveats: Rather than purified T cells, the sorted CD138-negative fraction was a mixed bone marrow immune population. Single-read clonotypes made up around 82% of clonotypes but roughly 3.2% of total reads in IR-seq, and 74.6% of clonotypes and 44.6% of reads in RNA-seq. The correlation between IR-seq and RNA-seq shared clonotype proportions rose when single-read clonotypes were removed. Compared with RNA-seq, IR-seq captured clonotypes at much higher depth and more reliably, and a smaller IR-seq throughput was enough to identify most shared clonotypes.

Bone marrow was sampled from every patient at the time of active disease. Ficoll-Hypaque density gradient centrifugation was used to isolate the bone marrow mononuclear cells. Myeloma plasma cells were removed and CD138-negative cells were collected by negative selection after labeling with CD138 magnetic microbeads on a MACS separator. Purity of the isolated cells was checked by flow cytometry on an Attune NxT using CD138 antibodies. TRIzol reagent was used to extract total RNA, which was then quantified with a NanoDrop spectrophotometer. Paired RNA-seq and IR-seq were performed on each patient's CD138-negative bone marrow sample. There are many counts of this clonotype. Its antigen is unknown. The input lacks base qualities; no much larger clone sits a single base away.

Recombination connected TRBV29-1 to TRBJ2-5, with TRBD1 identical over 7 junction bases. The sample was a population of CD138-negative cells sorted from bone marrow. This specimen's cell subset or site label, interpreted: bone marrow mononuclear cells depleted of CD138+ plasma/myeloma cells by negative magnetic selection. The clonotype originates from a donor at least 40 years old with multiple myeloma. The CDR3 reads CSVVRQGVETQYF. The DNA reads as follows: TGCAGCGTGGTTCGACAGGGCGTGGAGACCCAGTACTTC.